This record covers a single T cell receptor (beta chain). The method was immunoSEQ multiplex PCR; TCRdb's version includes in-frame clones alone and lacks a portion of them. In the table there are approximately 94,000 clones, roughly 84% of which are singletons. With 2 bases removed from V and 5 bases from J, the gap between germline ends came to 21 bases. The CDR3 covers 17 residues. CDR1 is LNHDA, CDR2 SQIVND, per germline (reference sequence). This specimen comes from a study of blood T cell repertoires in COVID-19. As for the study in general: Samples of COVID-19 (acute and convalescent) were obtained from the United States, Italy and Spain. T cells, B-cell-depleted T cells, or PBMCs provided the cDNA or gDNA that served as material.

This clonotype was sampled from a man between 25 and 39 years old in a cohort sampled during active COVID-19. This chain joins TRBV19 and TRBJ1-1; a possible D gene is TRBD1 (6 bases). The sequenced sample consisted of peripheral blood. CDR3 in amino acids: CASSIQQGLGLGTEAFF. DNA for the CDR3: TGTGCCAGTAGTATACAACAGGGATTGGGGTTGGGAACTGAAGCTTTCTTT.